This T cell receptor (beta chain) was obtained from a study of T cells in localized non-small cell lung cancer. Regarding the study as a whole: Median approximately 61 top-100 tumor clones were shared with paired adjacent lung. Among the tissues sampled, uninvolved adjacent lung had the highest T cell clonality, above tumor. There was an association of higher blood T cell density with longer overall survival.

A note on this clone: What it binds is not known.

Germline loops: CDR1 MNHNS, CDR2 SASEGT. The CDR3 contains 17 residues. The V and J ends lost 0 bases and 6 bases respectively, with 18 bases between them. The protocol was immunoSEQ multiplex PCR, while the TCRdb copy is restricted to in-frame clones and leaves out a portion. The profile covers tens of thousands of clones, with roughly 81% appearing a single time and approximately 12% taken by the ten largest. The clonotype originates from a female donor of 60 years or more with stage I lung adenocarcinoma. The genes are TRBV6-1 and TRBJ1-5; tentatively, D is TRBD1 (5 bases). The sample consisted of peripheral blood, taken before any cancer treatment. CDR3 coding DNA: TGTGCCAGCAGTGAAGCGCTCGGGGGTGGGGTAGGTCAGCCCCAGCATTTT. Translating gives CASSEALGGGVGQPQHF.